One sample yielded the 18 T cell receptor beta chains listed below, sequenced in a study of T cells in Graves' hyperthyroidism and ophthalmopathy. The TCR beta CDR3 regions underwent amplification using RNA transcripts as the source. RT-PCR in the first round (using the HTBI primer set) targeted the TCR CDR3. MiXCR, run by TCRdb on the multiplex PCR reads, gives a single entry per CDR3 protein. Of around 400,000 distinct CDR3 sequences in the sample, under 15% were seen once. Sequenced material: blood. The receptors come from a woman aged 18-35 years with Graves' hyperthyroidism.

This clonotype occurred a few times. V is TRBV7-8 and J is TRBJ1-3; TRBD1 agrees at 8 bases. From germline, CDR1 is SGHVS and CDR2 FQNEAQ. J was trimmed by 7 bases and V by 2 bases; bases with no gene match: 13. The CDR3 has 17 amino acids. CDR3 coding DNA: TGTGCCAGCAGCTTAACGTCGTGGGGACAGGACGGGAACACCATATATTTT. Its translation is CASSLTSWGQDGNTIYF.

This clonotype was found many times. The chain employs TRBV7-9 and TRBJ2-7; D not certain. Germline values: CDR1 SEHNR, CDR2 FQNEAQ (reference sequence). The CDR3 loop spans 12 amino acids. The V end was cut by 5 bases, the J end by 4 bases, with 9 bases between. The CDR3 region has the DNA TGTGCCAGCAGCGAGAGGATATACGAGCAGTACTTC. Encoded protein: CASSERIYEQYF.

This clonotype was counted at least ten times. This chain joins TRBV7-9 and TRBJ1-1; D gene uncertain. Trimming cost V 5 bases and J 8 bases, with 6 bases left between them. Germline assignment: CDR1 SEHNR and CDR2 FQNEAQ (reference sequence). The CDR3 runs to 10 residues. CDR3 DNA sequence: TGTGCCAGCAGCCTGATAGAAGCTTTCTTT. Amino acid sequence: CASSLIEAFF.

This chain uses TRBV2 with TRBJ1-6; 8 bases are shared with TRBD1. J gave up 16 bases and V 3 bases, and 5 bases lay outside the gene matches. Per the germline V gene, CDR1 is SNHLY and CDR2 is FYNNEI. This CDR3 comprises 12 residues. In DNA form, the CDR3 reads TGTGCCAGCAGTGACAGGGGGCTAGAGCTCCACTTT. This gives the protein CASSDRGLELHF. Full variable domain (rest looked up from reference TRBV2 and TRBJ1-6): EPEVTQTPSHQVTQMGQEVILRCVPISNHLYFYWYRQILGQKVEFLVSFYNNEISEKSEIFDDQFSVERPDGSNFTLKIRSTKLEDSAMYFCASSDRGLELHFGNGTRLTVT.

This clonotype was counted ten times or more. V is TRBV27 and J is TRBJ2-7; no clear D gene. The CDR3 is made up of 13 amino acids. From germline, CDR1 is MNHEY and CDR2 SMNVEV (reference sequence). V lost 3 bases and J lost 2, with 8 bases in between. The CDR3: CASSFGSAYEQYF. The CDR3 nucleotides are TGTGCCAGCAGTTTCGGATCGGCCTACGAGCAGTACTTC.

This clonotype appeared a few times. Here the CDR3 DNA reads TGTGCCAGCAGTTTCACCGGGACGGGTGGCTTAAACACCATATATTTT. It yields the protein CASSFTGTGGLNTIYF. The V and J genes are TRBV27 and TRBJ1-3, with TRBD1 as a possible D gene (5 bases). The CDR3 extends over 16 amino acids. V lost 3 bases and J 6 bases, leaving 18 bases between the germline ends. Germline-derived CDR1 and CDR2 are MNHEY and SMNVEV (reference sequence).

This clonotype was found a few times. The chain joins TRBV4-1 to TRBJ2-5; perhaps TRBD2 as D (6 bases). Germline values: CDR1 MGHRA, CDR2 YSYEKL. This CDR3 has 15 residues. V shed 0 bases and J shed 0 bases, with 8 bases lying between them. CDR3 amino acids: CASSQDRDYQETQYF. For the CDR3, the DNA is TGCGCCAGCAGCCAAGATCGGGACTACCAAGAGACCCAGTACTTC.

This sequence joins TRBV9 and TRBJ2-3; 8 bases align to TRBD2. There are 14 residues in the CDR3. J was trimmed by 6 bases and V by 4 bases; bases with no gene match: 7. CDR1 and CDR2 from the germline V gene are SGDLS and YYNGEE. The CDR3 nucleotides are TGTGCCAGCAGCTTCAACGGGGGGGGGGATACGCAGTATTTT. This encodes CASSFNGGGDTQYF.

The chain couples TRBV5-1 to TRBJ1-5; 8 bases line up with TRBD1. This CDR3 spans 17 amino acids. Germline V gene data show CDR1 as SGHRS and CDR2 as YFSETQ. V was clipped by 0 bases and J by 5 bases; unmatched bases: 10. CDR3 DNA: TGCGCCAGCAGCTTGGCCCCAGGACAGGGTAGGGATCAGCCCCAGCATTTT. The encoded protein is CASSLAPGQGRDQPQHF. The variable domain in full, with the rest retrieved from reference TRBV5-1 and TRBJ1-5, is KAGVTQTPRYLIKTRGQQVTLSCSPISGHRSVSWYQQTPGQGLQFLFEYFSETQRNKGNFPGRFSGRQFSNSRSEMNVSTLELGDSALYLCASSLAPGQGRDQPQHFGDGTRLSIL.

This clonotype showed up just a few times. Just one base apart from a much larger clone, this may be a read error. The DNA of the CDR3 is TGTGTCAGCAGGTTAGCCGCACACTATGGCTACACCTTC. Translation gives CVSRLAAHYGYTF. This rearrangement joins TRBV12-3 or TRBV12-4 to TRBJ1-2; D unclear. CDR3 length equals 13 residues.

In this sample, this clonotype turned up many times. The rearrangement uses TRBV24-1 and TRBJ2-2; TRBD2 matches 8 bases. CDR3 length: 16 residues. V shed 5 bases and J 3 bases; nucleotides not matched to a gene: 7. Germline V gene data show CDR1 as KGHDR and CDR2 as SFDVKD. CDR3: CATSVTGGPHTGELFF. The CDR3 region has the DNA TGTGCCACCAGTGTTACGGGAGGGCCGCACACCGGGGAGCTGTTTTTT.

Points on this clonotype: A much larger clone lies a single base off, so this may be a read error. The genes are TRBV7-3 and TRBJ2-1; 9 nucleotides line up with TRBD2. The CDR3 totals 15 residues. Germline V gives CDR1 SGHTA, CDR2 FQGTGA. V gave up 2 bases and J gave up 12 bases; unmatched junction bases: 11. CDR3 sequence (DNA): TGTGCCAGCAGCTTACTAGCGGGGCCCTCCCTGCGGCAGTTCTTC. Protein sequence: CASSLLAGPSLRQFF.

The sample holds many counts of this clonotype. The chain links TRBV20-1 to TRBJ2-1; D tentatively reads TRBD1 or TRBD2 (5 bases each). Germline loops: CDR1 DFQATT, CDR2 SNEGSKA (reference sequence). Trimming took 5 bases from V and 0 from J, leaving 20 bases between them. The CDR3 is 17 amino acids. The CDR3 DNA sequence: TGCAGTGCTGGTGGGACCGCCGGGGATAGCTCCTACAATGAGCAGTTCTTC. Its protein is CSAGGTAGDSSYNEQFF.

This clonotype appeared many times. The chain uses TRBV20-1 and TRBJ2-1, with 11 bases matching TRBD2. Germline lookup yields CDR1 DFQATT and CDR2 SNEGSKA (reference sequence). V lost 4 bases and J lost 7; bases outside the gene matches: 9. The CDR3 length is 15 residues. The CDR3 sequence is CSAIHTSGSRNEQFF. For the CDR3, the DNA is TGCAGTGCTATACACACTAGCGGGAGTCGTAATGAGCAGTTCTTC.

This clonotype turned up a few times. The V and J genes are TRBV9 and TRBJ2-2; D not certain. The germline gives CDR1 SGDLS, CDR2 YYNGEE. V was cut by 3 bases and J by 6 bases, with 12 bases left in between. This CDR3 spans 14 amino acids. In DNA form, the CDR3 reads TGTGCCAGCAGCGCTCCTTACGGGCCCGGGGAGCTGTTTTTT. This encodes CASSAPYGPGELFF.

This clonotype came up a few times. This chain connects TRBV6-1 to TRBJ1-2; weak D call: TRBD1 (5 bases). V was trimmed by 5 bases and J by 3 bases, leaving 19 bases between them. Germline CDR1 and CDR2: MNHNS and SASEGT. CDR3 length: 16 residues. CDR3 amino acids: CASSFPDISRDYGYTF. DNA of the CDR3: TGTGCCAGCAGTTTTCCGGACATATCGCGCGACTATGGCTACACCTTC.

This clonotype was counted ten times or more. The chain employs TRBV2 and TRBJ2-3; D call uncertain. The CDR3 spans 12 residues. Trimming stripped 8 bases from V and 4 bases from J, with 10 bases between. The germline CDR1 and CDR2 sequences are SNHLY and FYNNEI. CDR3 nucleotide sequence: TGTGCCAGCGAAGGCCGCGCAGATACGCAGTATTTT. Protein: CASEGRADTQYF.

This clonotype was counted many times. The chain combines TRBV27 with TRBJ2-5; D ambiguous. Germline V gives CDR1 MNHEY, CDR2 SMNVEV (reference sequence). Trimming stripped 7 bases from V and 5 bases from J, with 20 bases between. This CDR3 contains 15 residues. The CDR3 is CASNFIPPRSETQYF. In nucleotides, the CDR3 is TGTGCCAGCAATTTTATTCCCCCACGCTCGGAGACCCAGTACTTC.